The clone carrying this T cell receptor beta chain has ten or more counts. This entry comes from a study of neurological immune-mediated disorders. V lost 3 bases, J lost 7 bases, and 10 bases lay in between. This CDR3 is built from 12 residues. Germline CDR1 and CDR2: ENHRY and SYGVKD. Using its own MiXCR run on the 5' RACE reads, TCRdb lists one record per CDR3 protein. The table has roughly 32,000 distinct CDR3 sequences, 5.5% to 7% seen once. V is TRBV10-3 and J is TRBJ2-7, with D uncertain. This TCR was recovered from a woman aged 45-65 years in good health. Sequencing was carried out using CD4+ T cells from blood. CDR3 sequence reads: CAISDPGREQYF. In DNA form, the CDR3 reads TGTGCCATCAGTGACCCAGGCCGAGAGCAGTACTTC.